The 2 T cell receptor beta chains listed next were all sequenced from one sample in a study of CD8 T cells in Susac syndrome. The RNA, about 0.45 to 1 ug, was put through reverse transcription using random hexamers. TCRdb ran MiXCR on the immunoSEQ multiplex PCR reads and lists one entry per CDR3 protein. The sample lists tens of thousands of distinct CDR3 sequences; 85% to 95% were seen once. Source material: CD8+ T cells from PBMCs. These receptors were taken from a human donor in good health.

V usage is TRBV6-2 or TRBV6-3 and J usage is TRBJ2-7, with TRBD2 as a possible D gene (5 bases). V was shortened by 2 bases and J by 2 bases, with 10 bases between the two germline ends. CDR3 length: 14 amino acids. Germline CDR1 MNHEY, CDR2 SVGEGT. CDR3 residues: CASSYSGVAYEQYV. The CDR3 coding sequence is TGTGCCAGCAGTTACAGCGGTGTCGCCTACGAGCAGTACGTC.

This chain uses TRBV27 with TRBJ1-1; 9 bases are a match to TRBD1. Germline V gives CDR1 MNHEY, CDR2 SMNVEV (reference sequence). V lost 6 bases to trimming and J lost 4 bases; unmatched junction nucleotides: 3. This CDR3 spans 13 amino acids. DNA of the CDR3: TGTGCCAGCAGGGACAGGGGAGGCACTGAAGCTTTCTTT. As protein: CASRDRGGTEAFF.